This T cell receptor (beta chain) comes out of a study of blood T cell repertoires in COVID-19. Sequenced by immunoSEQ multiplex PCR; TCRdb stores in-frame clones only, minus some. This sample has some 300,000 clones; over 75% occur once, and the top ten carry over 8%. Participants were aged about 18 to 89 years from some 24 US areas. Grouping used clinical history reported by participants in a survey and questionnaire. V lost 4 bases and J lost 7; bases outside the gene matches: 8. The CDR3 totals 15 residues. CDR1 is KGHDR, CDR2 SFDVKD, per germline. The sequence derives from a woman aged 40 to 55 who had recovered from COVID-19. J is TRBJ1-4 and V is TRBV24-1; 7 positions agree with TRBD1. Sequencing was carried out using PBMCs or T cells enriched from blood (not recorded which). The DNA of the CDR3 is TGTGCCACCAGTGACACTACAGGGGCCGGTGAAAAACTGTTTTTT. It is translated as CATSDTTGAGEKLFF.